Presented here are 8 T cell receptor beta chains from one specimen sequenced in a study of molecular identifiers for immune sequencing clone quantification. Via MiXCR, TCRdb re-called the PCR reads, giving one row per CDR3 protein. The sample carries more than 250,000 distinct CDR3 sequences, 20% to 25% recorded once. The sequencing input was naive CD8+ T cells from blood, with Jurkat cell RNA spiked in. As for subset: FACS-sorted CD8+CD4-CCR7+CD45RA+ naive T cells. The source is a human donor in good health. Some libraries in this study had Jurkat cell RNA spiked in.

This clonotype was observed at least ten times. The chain links TRBV14 to TRBJ2-7, with 11 bases that match TRBD2. Looked up from germline, CDR1 is SGHDN and CDR2 is FVKESK. The V and J ends lost 3 bases and 3 bases, in that order; junction bases with no gene match: 10. The CDR3 has 17 residues. The DNA for the CDR3 is TGTGCCAGCAGCCAGGCTAGCGGGGGGCCGCTTAACTACGAGCAGTACTTC. The encoded protein is CASSQASGGPLNYEQYF.

There are many counts of this clonotype. This chain uses TRBV6-1 with TRBJ2-5, with D possibly being TRBD1 (5 bases). The ends were cut back, 6 bases at V and 5 bases at J, with 13 bases in the middle. Germline V gene data show CDR1 as MNHNS and CDR2 as SASEGT. This CDR3 is 13 amino acids long. The CDR3 loop is CASRAGKWETQYF. DNA for the CDR3: TGTGCCAGCAGGGCAGGGAAGTGGGAGACCCAGTACTTC.

The chain joins TRBV10-1 to TRBJ1-5, with D perhaps matching TRBD1 (6 bases). Germline V gives CDR1 WNHNN, CDR2 SYGVQD (reference sequence). The CDR3 has 17 amino acids. V was shortened by 7 bases and J by 3 bases, with 22 bases between the two germline ends. For the CDR3, the DNA is TGCGCCAGCATCCCCCACCATCCGACAGGCTTCAATCAGCCCCAGCATTTT. Encoded protein: CASIPHHPTGFNQPQHF.

In this sample, this clonotype turned up a few times. The genes are TRBV9 and TRBJ2-3; 10 nucleotides match TRBD2. The V gene's germline CDR1 is SGDLS and CDR2 YYNGEE. CDR3 size: 15 residues. Germline trimming cut 7 bases from V and 2 bases from J; bases unmatched to any gene: 7. The CDR3 region is CASGPSGSPTDTQYF. The CDR3 DNA reads as TGTGCCAGCGGTCCTAGCGGGAGCCCCACAGATACGCAGTATTTT.

V and J are TRBV6-5 and TRBJ1-1; 10 bases are a match to TRBD1. The length of the CDR3 is 14 residues. CDR1 is MNHEY, CDR2 SVGAGI, per germline. Unmatched junction bases numbered 6, after V lost 5 bases and J lost 6 bases. The CDR3 protein is CASSEPGQGSEAFF. CDR3 nucleotide sequence: TGTGCCAGCAGTGAACCGGGACAGGGGTCTGAAGCTTTCTTT.

Regarding this clonotype: Just one base apart from a much larger clone, this may be a read error. This rearrangement joins TRBV19 to TRBJ2-1, with no clear D. CDR1 LNHDA and CDR2 SQIVND come from the germline V gene (reference sequence). The CDR3 consists of 15 residues. The CDR3 sequence is CASSTTAPPYDEQFF. CDR3 DNA sequence: TGTGCCAGTAGTACAACAGCGCCCCCCTACGATGAGCAGTTCTTC.

In this sample, this clonotype turned up many times. The gene calls are TRBV19 and TRBJ1-5, with D unresolved. CDR3 size: 12 residues. From germline, CDR1 is LNHDA and CDR2 SQIVND (reference sequence). V was cut by 7 bases and J by 6 bases, with 10 bases left in between. CDR3: CASTPSGQPQHF. The CDR3 DNA reads TGTGCCAGTACCCCCAGCGGTCAGCCCCAGCATTTT.

This clonotype came up many times. This chain joins TRBV25-1 and TRBJ1-1; D is unclear. Germline V gene data show CDR1 as MGHDK and CDR2 as SYGVNS. CDR3 length equals 13 residues. V lost 5 bases and J lost 0, with 7 bases in between. CDR3 in DNA: TGTGCCAGCAGTACACAGATGAACACTGAAGCTTTCTTT. Encoded protein: CASSTQMNTEAFF.